This TCR beta chain was profiled in a study of Graves' ophthalmopathy and Graves' hyperthyroidism. The sample holds many counts of this clonotype. Between the trimmed V and J ends, which lost 5 bases and 2 bases, there was a span of 12 bases. The CDR3 runs to 14 residues. Germline V gene sequence: CDR1 SGHTA, CDR2 FQGNSA. Other autoimmune diseases, uncontrolled infections, pregnancy and lactation each led to patient exclusion. What supplied the PBMCs was 7.5 to 10 ml of fresh peripheral blood. RNA transcripts served as template for amplifying TCR beta CDR3 sequences. HTBI primers primed a first-round RT-PCR, and a second-round multiplex PCR followed. TCRdb called the multiplex PCR reads again in MiXCR, with one record for every CDR3 protein. Found here are fewer than 650,000 distinct CDR3 sequences, 22% of them singletons; the top ten hold roughly 6.9%.

The V and J genes are TRBV7-2 and TRBJ1-1; no clear D gene. What was sequenced was peripheral blood. The clonotype was recovered from a woman aged 18-35 years with stable Graves' hyperthyroidism. Some clones in this sample may be carry-over from other donors' samples. CDR3 in DNA: TGTGCCAGCAGCCAGGCGGAAGGCAACACTGAAGCTTTCTTT. It specifies CASSQAEGNTEAFF. Looking up the rest from reference TRBV7-2 and TRBJ1-1 gives the full variable domain: GAGVSQSPSNKVTEKGKDVELRCDPISGHTALYWYRQSLGQGLEFLIYFQGNSAPDKSGLPSDRFSAERTGGSVSTLTIQRTQQEDSAVYLCASSQAEGNTEAFFGQGTRLTVV.